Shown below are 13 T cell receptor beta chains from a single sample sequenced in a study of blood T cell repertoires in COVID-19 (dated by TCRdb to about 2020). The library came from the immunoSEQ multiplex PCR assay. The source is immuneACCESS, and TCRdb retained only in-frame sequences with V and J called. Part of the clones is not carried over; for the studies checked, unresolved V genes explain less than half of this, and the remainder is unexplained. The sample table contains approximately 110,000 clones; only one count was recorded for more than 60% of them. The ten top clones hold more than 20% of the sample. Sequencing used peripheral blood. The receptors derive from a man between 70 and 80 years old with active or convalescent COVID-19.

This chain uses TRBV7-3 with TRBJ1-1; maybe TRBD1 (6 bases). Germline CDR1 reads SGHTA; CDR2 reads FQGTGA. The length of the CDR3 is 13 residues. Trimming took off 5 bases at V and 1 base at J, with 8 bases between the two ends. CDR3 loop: CASSETGNTEAFF. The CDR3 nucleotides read TGTGCCAGCAGCGAGACAGGGAACACTGAAGCTTTCTTT.

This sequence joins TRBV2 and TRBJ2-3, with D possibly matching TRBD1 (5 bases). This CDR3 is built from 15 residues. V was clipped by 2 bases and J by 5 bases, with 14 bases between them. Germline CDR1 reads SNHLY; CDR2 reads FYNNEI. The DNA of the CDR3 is TGTGCCAGCAGTGAATGGGGTCAGCAGGGAGATACGCAGTATTTT. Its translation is CASSEWGQQGDTQYF.

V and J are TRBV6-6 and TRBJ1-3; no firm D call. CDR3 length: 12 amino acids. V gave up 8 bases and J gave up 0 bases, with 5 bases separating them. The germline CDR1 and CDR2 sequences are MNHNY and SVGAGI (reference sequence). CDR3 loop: CASGSSGNTIYF. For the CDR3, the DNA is TGTGCCAGCGGCTCCTCTGGAAACACCATATATTTT.

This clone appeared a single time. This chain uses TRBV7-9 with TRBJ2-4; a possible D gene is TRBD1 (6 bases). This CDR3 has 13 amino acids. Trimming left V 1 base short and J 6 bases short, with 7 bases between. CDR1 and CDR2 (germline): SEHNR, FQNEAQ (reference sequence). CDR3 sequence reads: CASSLEDRNIQYF. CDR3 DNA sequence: TGTGCCAGCAGCTTAGAGGACAGAAACATTCAGTACTTC.

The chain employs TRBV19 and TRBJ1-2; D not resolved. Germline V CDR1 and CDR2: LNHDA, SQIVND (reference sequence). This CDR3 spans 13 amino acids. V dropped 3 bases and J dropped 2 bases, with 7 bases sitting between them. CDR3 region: CASSMRQNYGYTF. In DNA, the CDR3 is TGTGCCAGTAGTATGCGGCAGAACTATGGCTACACCTTC.

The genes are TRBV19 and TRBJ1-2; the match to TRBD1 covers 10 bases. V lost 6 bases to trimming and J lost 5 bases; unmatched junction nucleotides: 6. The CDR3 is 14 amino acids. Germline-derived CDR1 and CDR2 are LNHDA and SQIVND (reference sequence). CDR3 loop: CASRGTGDGYGYTF. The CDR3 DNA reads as TGTGCCAGTAGAGGGACAGGGGATGGGTATGGCTACACCTTC.

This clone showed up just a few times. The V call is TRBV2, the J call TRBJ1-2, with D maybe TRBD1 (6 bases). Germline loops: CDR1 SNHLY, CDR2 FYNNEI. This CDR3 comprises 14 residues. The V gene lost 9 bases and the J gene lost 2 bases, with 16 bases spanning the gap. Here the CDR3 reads CASKLQGTNYGYTF. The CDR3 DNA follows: TGTGCCAGTAAGCTTCAGGGGACCAACTATGGCTACACCTTC.

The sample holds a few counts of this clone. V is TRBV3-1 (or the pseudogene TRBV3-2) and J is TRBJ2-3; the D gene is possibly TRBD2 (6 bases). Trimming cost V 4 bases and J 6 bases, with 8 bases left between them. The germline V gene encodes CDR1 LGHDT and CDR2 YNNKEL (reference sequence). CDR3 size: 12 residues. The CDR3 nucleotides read TGTGCCAGCAGCCGCGGGGTGGATACGCAGTATTTT. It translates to CASSRGVDTQYF.

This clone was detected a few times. The CDR3 DNA is TGTGCCAGCAGTTTTGGGGTCAGGGGAGGCAATCAGCCCCAGCATTTT. Amino acid sequence: CASSFGVRGGNQPQHF. V is TRBV28 and J is TRBJ1-5, with D possibly matching TRBD1 (6 bases). The CDR3 has 16 residues. V was shortened by 3 bases and J by 2 bases, with 14 bases between the two germline ends. Germline lookup yields CDR1 MDHEN and CDR2 SYDVKM.

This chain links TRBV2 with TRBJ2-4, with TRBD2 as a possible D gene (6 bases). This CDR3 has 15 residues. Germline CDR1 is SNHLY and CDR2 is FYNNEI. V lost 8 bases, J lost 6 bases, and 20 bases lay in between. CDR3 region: CASATRGGSVNIQYF. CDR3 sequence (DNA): TGTGCCAGCGCAACTCGTGGGGGGTCGGTAAACATTCAGTACTTC.

The CDR3 sequence is CASSKTPWTEAFF. CDR3 nucleotide sequence: TGTGCCAGCAGCAAAACTCCCTGGACTGAAGCTTTCTTT. The J gene is TRBJ1-1, the V gene TRBV21-1. TRBV21-1 is assigned pseudogene status. This CDR3 spans 13 amino acids.

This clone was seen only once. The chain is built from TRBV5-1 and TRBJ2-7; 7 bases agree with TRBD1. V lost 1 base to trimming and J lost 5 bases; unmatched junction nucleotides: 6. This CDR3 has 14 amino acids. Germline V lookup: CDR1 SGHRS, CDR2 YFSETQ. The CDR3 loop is CASSLMTGPNEQYF. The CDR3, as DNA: TGCGCCAGCAGCTTGATGACAGGGCCGAACGAGCAGTACTTC.

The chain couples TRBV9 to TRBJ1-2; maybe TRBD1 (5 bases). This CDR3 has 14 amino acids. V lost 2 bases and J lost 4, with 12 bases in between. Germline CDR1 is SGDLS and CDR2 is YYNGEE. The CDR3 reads CASSVRFDSYGYTF. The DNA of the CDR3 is TGTGCCAGCAGCGTCCGATTTGACAGCTATGGCTACACCTTC.